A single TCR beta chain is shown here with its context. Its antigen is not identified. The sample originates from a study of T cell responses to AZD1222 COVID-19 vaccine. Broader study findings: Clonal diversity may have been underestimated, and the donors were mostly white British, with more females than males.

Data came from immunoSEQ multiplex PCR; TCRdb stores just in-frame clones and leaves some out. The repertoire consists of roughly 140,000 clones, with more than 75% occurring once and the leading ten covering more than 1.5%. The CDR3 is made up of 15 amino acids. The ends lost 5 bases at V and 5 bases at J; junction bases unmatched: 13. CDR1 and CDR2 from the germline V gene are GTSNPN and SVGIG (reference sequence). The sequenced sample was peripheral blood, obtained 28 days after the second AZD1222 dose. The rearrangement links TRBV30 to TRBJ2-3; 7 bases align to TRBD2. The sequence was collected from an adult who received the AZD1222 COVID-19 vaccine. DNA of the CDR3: TGTGCCTGGGCCTTTCTAGCGGCCGAGGGAGATACGCAGTATTTT. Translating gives CAWAFLAAEGDTQYF.